These 25 T cell receptor beta chains share one sample of origin, sequenced in a study of T cell changes during pregnancy in multiple sclerosis. The protocol was immunoSEQ multiplex PCR, while the TCRdb copy is restricted to in-frame clones and leaves out a portion. The table has roughly 47,000 clones, around 89% seen once. Sequencing was performed on CD8+ T cells from peripheral blood mononuclear cells, taken in the second trimester of pregnancy. Receptors originate from a female donor with multiple sclerosis, enrolled in a pregnancy study.

This clone was seen only once. The V and J genes are TRBV15 and TRBJ2-7; D not resolved. The germline V gene encodes CDR1 LNHNV and CDR2 YYDKDF (reference sequence). The V end was cut by 5 bases, the J end by 0 bases, with 11 bases between. The CDR3 runs to 14 residues. The CDR3 sequence is CATSPPQTSYEQYF. Here the CDR3 DNA reads TGTGCCACCAGCCCGCCACAGACCTCCTACGAGCAGTACTTC.

The gene calls are TRBV11-2 and TRBJ1-1, with a possible D match to TRBD1 (5 bases). The CDR3 has 13 residues. V lost 0 bases, J lost 8 bases, and 10 bases lay in between. Germline V gives CDR1 SGHAT, CDR2 FQNNGV. CDR3 sequence: CASSLDAGPEAFF. CDR3 DNA sequence: TGTGCCAGCAGCTTAGATGCAGGGCCAGAAGCTTTCTTT.

This sequence joins TRBV6-5 and TRBJ1-1; no firm D call. The V and J ends lost 7 bases and 3 bases respectively, with 18 bases between them. The CDR3 loop spans 15 amino acids. Germline V CDR1 and CDR2: MNHEY, SVGAGI. The CDR3 loop is CASTPSGLPHTEAFF. The CDR3, as DNA: TGTGCCAGCACCCCGAGTGGTCTACCTCACACTGAAGCTTTCTTT.

This sequence joins TRBV30 and TRBJ1-4, with 10 positions matching TRBD1. From germline, CDR1 is GTSNPN and CDR2 SVGIG (reference sequence). The CDR3 is made up of 14 amino acids. Losses at the gene ends were 1 base for V and 7 bases for J; bases not matched to a gene: 3. Written as DNA, the CDR3 is TGTGCCTGGAGTGCGGGACAGGGGTCTGAAAAACTGTTTTTT. Residues: CAWSAGQGSEKLFF.

In nucleotides, the CDR3 is TGTGCCAGCAGCGGCATTGGGCCGGCAGGGCAGGACGAGCAGTACTTC. This encodes CASSGIGPAGQDEQYF. The rearrangement uses TRBV9 and TRBJ2-7; a possible D gene is TRBD1 (5 bases). Between the trimmed V and J ends, which lost 3 bases and 5 bases, there was a span of 21 bases. CDR1 and CDR2 from the germline V gene are SGDLS and YYNGEE. CDR3 size: 16 residues.

The chain's CDR3 is CASSPSGTGSNYEQYF. CDR3 in DNA: TGTGCCAGCAGCCCGTCGGGGACAGGGTCGAACTACGAGCAGTACTTC. The chain joins TRBV13 to TRBJ2-7; 9 bases agree with TRBD1. After removal of 5 bases from V and 3 bases from J, the junction contained 11 bases not matched to a gene. The CDR3 extends over 16 amino acids. The germline CDR1 and CDR2 sequences are PRHDT and FYEKMQ (reference sequence).

The chain uses TRBV9 and TRBJ2-3; 7 bases match TRBD2. The CDR3 has 16 amino acids. The germline gives CDR1 SGDLS, CDR2 YYNGEE. The trim removed 0 bases at V and 2 bases at J, leaving 6 bases unmatched. CDR3 in amino acids: CASSVALGGFTDTQYF. The CDR3 DNA is TGTGCCAGCAGCGTAGCTCTGGGGGGGTTCACAGATACGCAGTATTTT.

This chain connects TRBV27 to TRBJ2-3; TRBD2 matches at 10 bases. The germline V gene has CDR1 MNHEY and CDR2 SMNVEV (reference sequence). The J segment lost 4 bases and the V segment lost 3 bases, leaving 7 bases of the junction unmatched. This CDR3 has 16 residues. The CDR3 protein is CASSFHTSGAPDTQYF. CDR3 coding DNA: TGTGCCAGCAGTTTTCATACTAGCGGGGCCCCAGATACGCAGTATTTT.

The gene calls are TRBV2 and TRBJ2-7; D call uncertain. V lost 6 bases to trimming and J lost 0 bases, with 9 bases between them. Germline V gene lookup returns CDR1 SNHLY and CDR2 FYNNEI. The CDR3 is made up of 13 amino acids. CDR3 in amino acids: CASRPTPSYEQYF. CDR3 nucleotides: TGTGCCAGCAGGCCCACTCCCTCCTACGAGCAGTACTTC.

This clone appeared once. The V call is TRBV27, the J call TRBJ2-7, with 7 bases matching TRBD1. The CDR3 loop spans 15 amino acids. Trimming took 2 bases from V and 3 from J; bases not matched to a gene: 7. CDR1 is MNHEY, CDR2 SMNVEV, per germline (reference sequence). CDR3 in amino acids: CASSLLAGGDYEQYF. The DNA for the CDR3 is TGTGCCAGCAGTTTACTTGCAGGGGGAGACTACGAGCAGTACTTC.

The chain is built from TRBV9 and TRBJ2-1; D remains ambiguous. Trimming left V 0 bases short and J 6 bases short, with 7 bases between. Germline V gives CDR1 SGDLS, CDR2 YYNGEE. There are 13 residues in the CDR3. DNA of the CDR3: TGTGCCAGCAGCGTAGCGGGTCGCAATGAGCAGTTCTTC. Translating gives CASSVAGRNEQFF.

This sequence joins TRBV30 and TRBJ2-1; possibly TRBD1 for D (6 bases). The germline CDR1 and CDR2 sequences are GTSNPN and SVGIG (reference sequence). The CDR3 extends over 14 amino acids. The V gene lost 5 bases and the J gene lost 10 bases, with 21 bases spanning the gap. As DNA, the CDR3 is TGTGCCTGGCAAGGGGACAAGGGCCTTGGGGAGCAGTTCTTC. Translation: CAWQGDKGLGEQFF.

The chain is built from TRBV2 and TRBJ1-2, with 9 bases matching TRBD1. The CDR3 consists of 13 residues. J lost 4 bases, V lost 8 bases, and 5 bases had no gene match. The V gene's germline CDR1 is SNHLY and CDR2 FYNNEI. The CDR3 is CASGQGISYGYTF. The DNA of the CDR3 is TGTGCCAGCGGACAGGGGATCAGCTATGGCTACACCTTC. The variable domain in full, with the rest retrieved from reference TRBV2 and TRBJ1-2, is EPEVTQTPSHQVTQMGQEVILRCVPISNHLYFYWYRQILGQKVEFLVSFYNNEISEKSEIFDDQFSVERPDGSNFTLKIRSTKLEDSAMYFCASGQGISYGYTFGSGTRLTVV.

The V call is TRBV6-1, the J call TRBJ1-1; D is possibly TRBD1 (6 bases). The V end was cut by 5 bases, the J end by 1 base, with 11 bases between. This CDR3 spans 14 amino acids. CDR1 and CDR2 (germline): MNHNS, SASEGT. The CDR3 region has the DNA TGTGCCAGCAGTCTCCGACAGGAGAACACTGAAGCTTTCTTT. As protein: CASSLRQENTEAFF.

The chain uses TRBV15 and TRBJ1-4; D remains ambiguous. This CDR3 spans 14 amino acids. The germline V gene encodes CDR1 LNHNV and CDR2 YYDKDF (reference sequence). The ends were cut back, 0 bases at V and 12 bases at J, with 14 bases in the middle. This CDR3 reads CATSRDGWAQELFF. The CDR3 coding sequence is TGTGCCACCAGCAGAGATGGGTGGGCCCAGGAACTGTTTTTT.

This chain connects TRBV6-1 to TRBJ1-4; D is undetermined. The V and J ends lost 4 bases and 8 bases respectively, with 17 bases between them. The CDR3 is 15 residues long. Germline-derived CDR1 and CDR2 are MNHNS and SASEGT. The CDR3 region has the DNA TGTGCCAGCAGTGGAGCGGGCCTCCCGGGGGAAAAACTGTTTTTT. Its translation: CASSGAGLPGEKLFF.

The chain employs TRBV19 and TRBJ1-2; tentative D call: TRBD1 (5 bases). The germline gives CDR1 LNHDA, CDR2 SQIVND (reference sequence). The CDR3 contains 14 residues. V dropped 0 bases and J dropped 4 bases, with 9 bases sitting between them. The CDR3 spells CASSIDRETYGYTF. The CDR3 region has the DNA TGTGCCAGTAGTATAGACAGGGAAACCTATGGCTACACCTTC.

The CDR3 DNA reads as TGTGCCTGGAGTGTACGGGAGTATTCAGGGCTCTGGAATGAGCAGTTCTTC. Amino acids: CAWSVREYSGLWNEQFF. The chain joins TRBV30 to TRBJ2-1, with D perhaps TRBD2 (6 bases). V shed 0 bases and J shed 7 bases, with 22 bases lying between them. The CDR3 loop spans 17 amino acids. Germline V lookup: CDR1 GTSNPN, CDR2 SVGIG (reference sequence).

This chain connects TRBV11-2 to TRBJ1-4; a possible D gene is TRBD1 (5 bases). V was cut by 1 base and J by 8 bases, with 14 bases left in between. There are 15 residues in the CDR3. CDR1 and CDR2 from the germline V gene are SGHAT and FQNNGV. As DNA, the CDR3 is TGTGCCAGCAGCTTAGGGGGGAGGACCGGCGAAAAACTGTTTTTT. Its translation is CASSLGGRTGEKLFF.

The V gene is TRBV9, the J gene TRBJ2-7, with 8 bases lining up with TRBD2. In germline, CDR1 is SGDLS, CDR2 YYNGEE. The trim removed 3 bases at V and 1 base at J, leaving 6 bases unmatched. CDR3 length: 15 residues. Here the CDR3 DNA reads TGTGCCAGCAGCGATTCCCGGGGGGGGTCCTACGAGCAGTACTTC. This gives the protein CASSDSRGGSYEQYF.

V is TRBV4-1 and J is TRBJ2-1; possible D gene TRBD2, 6 bases. Trimming took 4 bases from V and 0 from J, leaving 16 bases between them. This CDR3 spans 17 amino acids. Germline lookup yields CDR1 MGHRA and CDR2 YSYEKL. DNA for the CDR3: TGCGCCAGCAGCCCCAGAATAGCGGAAAGCTCCTACAATGAGCAGTTCTTC. Its translation: CASSPRIAESSYNEQFF.

This clone has a handful of counts. This rearrangement joins TRBV11-2 to TRBJ2-7; tentatively, D is TRBD1 (6 bases). Germline values: CDR1 SGHAT, CDR2 FQNNGV. The CDR3 runs 19 residues. V was pared by 1 base and J by 2 bases, with 24 bases between. CDR3 sequence reads: CASSLGPSPTGWGTYEQYF. As DNA, the CDR3 is TGTGCCAGCAGCTTAGGACCCTCCCCTACAGGGTGGGGAACCTACGAGCAGTACTTC.

The gene calls are TRBV29-1 and TRBJ1-1; D ambiguous. The CDR3 length is 16 residues. Per the germline V gene, CDR1 is SQVTM and CDR2 is ANQGSEA. V was cut by 1 base and J by 11 bases, with 26 bases left in between. In DNA, the CDR3 is TGCAGCGTTGAAGGTGGTGGGAGGGAGGGCCATATTGACGCTTTCTTT. Its protein is CSVEGGGREGHIDAFF.

This chain joins TRBV6-6 and TRBJ2-3; TRBD2 matches 9 bases. The CDR3 runs 15 residues. The V gene end was trimmed by 6 bases and the J gene end by 2 bases; junction bases not matched to a gene: 6. The germline V gene has CDR1 MNHNY and CDR2 SVGAGI (reference sequence). The CDR3 is CASSSAGGNTDTQYF. DNA for the CDR3: TGTGCCAGCAGCTCAGCGGGGGGCAACACAGATACGCAGTATTTT.

The rearrangement links TRBV11-2 to TRBJ1-2; a weak D match, TRBD1 (6 bases). Per the germline V gene, CDR1 is SGHAT and CDR2 is FQNNGV. V was pared by 6 bases and J by 6 bases, with 14 bases between. The CDR3 runs to 13 residues. The CDR3 protein is CASRSDRPHGYTF. The CDR3 bases are TGTGCCAGCAGATCAGACAGGCCGCATGGCTACACCTTC.